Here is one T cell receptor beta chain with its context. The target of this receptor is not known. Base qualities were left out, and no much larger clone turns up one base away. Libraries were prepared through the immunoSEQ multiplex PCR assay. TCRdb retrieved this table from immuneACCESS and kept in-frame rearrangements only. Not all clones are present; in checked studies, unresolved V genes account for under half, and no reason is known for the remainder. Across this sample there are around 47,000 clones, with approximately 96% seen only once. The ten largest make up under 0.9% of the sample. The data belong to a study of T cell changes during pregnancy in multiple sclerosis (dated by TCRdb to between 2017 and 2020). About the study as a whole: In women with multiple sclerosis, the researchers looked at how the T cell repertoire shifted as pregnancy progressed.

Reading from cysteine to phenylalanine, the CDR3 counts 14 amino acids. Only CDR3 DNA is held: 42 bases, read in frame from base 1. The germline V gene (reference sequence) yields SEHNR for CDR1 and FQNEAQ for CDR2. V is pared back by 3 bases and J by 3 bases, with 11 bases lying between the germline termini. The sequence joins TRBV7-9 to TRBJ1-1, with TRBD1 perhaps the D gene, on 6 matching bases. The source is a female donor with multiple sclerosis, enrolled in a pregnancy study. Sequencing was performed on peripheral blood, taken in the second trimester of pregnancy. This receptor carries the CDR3 CASSFGTGYTEAFF. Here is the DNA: TGTGCCAGCAGCTTTGGCACAGGGTACACTGAAGCTTTCTTT.